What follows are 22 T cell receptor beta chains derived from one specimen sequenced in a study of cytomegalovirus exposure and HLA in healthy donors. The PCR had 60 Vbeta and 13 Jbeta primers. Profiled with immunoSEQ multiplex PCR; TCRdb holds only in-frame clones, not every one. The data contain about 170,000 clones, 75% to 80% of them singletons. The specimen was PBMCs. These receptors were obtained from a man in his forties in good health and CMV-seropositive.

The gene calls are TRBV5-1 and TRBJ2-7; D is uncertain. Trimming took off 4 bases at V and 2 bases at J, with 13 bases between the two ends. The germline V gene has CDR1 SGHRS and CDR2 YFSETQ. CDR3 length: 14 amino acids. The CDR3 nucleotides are TGCGCCAGCAGCGATTCGACGGGTACCTACGAGCAGTACTTC. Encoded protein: CASSDSTGTYEQYF.

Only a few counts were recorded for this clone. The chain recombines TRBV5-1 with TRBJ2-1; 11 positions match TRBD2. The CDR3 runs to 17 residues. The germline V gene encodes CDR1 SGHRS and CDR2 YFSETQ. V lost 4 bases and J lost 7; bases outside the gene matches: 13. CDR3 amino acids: CASSTSLLAGVQNEQFF. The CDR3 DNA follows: TGCGCCAGCAGCACGAGCCTACTAGCGGGAGTTCAAAATGAGCAGTTCTTC.

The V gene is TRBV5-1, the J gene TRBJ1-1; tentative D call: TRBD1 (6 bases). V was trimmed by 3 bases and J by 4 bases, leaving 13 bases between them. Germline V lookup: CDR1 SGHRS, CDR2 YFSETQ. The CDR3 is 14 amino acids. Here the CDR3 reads CASSSRTVGTEAFF. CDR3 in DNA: TGCGCCAGCAGCTCCCGGACAGTGGGCACTGAAGCTTTCTTT. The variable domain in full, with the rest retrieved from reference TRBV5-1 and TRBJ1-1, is KAGVTQTPRYLIKTRGQQVTLSCSPISGHRSVSWYQQTPGQGLQFLFEYFSETQRNKGNFPGRFSGRQFSNSRSEMNVSTLELGDSALYLCASSSRTVGTEAFFGQGTRLTVV.

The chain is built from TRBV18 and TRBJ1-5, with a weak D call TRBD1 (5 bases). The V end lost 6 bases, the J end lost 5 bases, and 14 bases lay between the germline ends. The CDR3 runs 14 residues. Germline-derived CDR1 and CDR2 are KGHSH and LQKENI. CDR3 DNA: TGTGCCAGCTCCCCCAGACAGACCGATCAGCCCCAGCATTTT. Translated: CASSPRQTDQPQHF.

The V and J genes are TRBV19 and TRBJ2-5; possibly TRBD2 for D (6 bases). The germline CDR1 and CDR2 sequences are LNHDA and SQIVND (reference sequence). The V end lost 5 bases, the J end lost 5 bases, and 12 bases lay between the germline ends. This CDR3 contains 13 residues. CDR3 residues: CASSATSRETQYF. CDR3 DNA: TGTGCCAGTAGTGCAACTAGCCGGGAGACCCAGTACTTC.

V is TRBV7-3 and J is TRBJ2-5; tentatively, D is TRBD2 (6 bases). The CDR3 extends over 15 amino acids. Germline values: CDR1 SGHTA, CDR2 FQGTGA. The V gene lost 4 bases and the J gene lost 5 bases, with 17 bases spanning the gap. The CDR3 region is CASSSSGSGGETQYF. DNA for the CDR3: TGTGCCAGCAGCTCCTCGGGAAGCGGAGGGGAGACCCAGTACTTC.

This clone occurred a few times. DNA for the CDR3: TGTGCCAGCAGCTTTCGAGATCAGCCCCAGCATTTT. Its translation: CASSFRDQPQHF. The chain carries TRBV7-9 and TRBJ1-5; D gene unclear. Between the trimmed V and J ends, which lost 3 bases and 5 bases, there was a span of 5 bases. From germline, CDR1 is SEHNR and CDR2 FQNEAQ (reference sequence). This CDR3 has 12 amino acids.

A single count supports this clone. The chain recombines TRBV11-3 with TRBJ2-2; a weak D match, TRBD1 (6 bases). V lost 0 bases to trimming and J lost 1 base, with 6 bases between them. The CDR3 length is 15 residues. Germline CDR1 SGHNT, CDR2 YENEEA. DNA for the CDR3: TGTGCCAGCAGCTTAGACAGGGGGAACACCGGGGAGCTGTTTTTT. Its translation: CASSLDRGNTGELFF.

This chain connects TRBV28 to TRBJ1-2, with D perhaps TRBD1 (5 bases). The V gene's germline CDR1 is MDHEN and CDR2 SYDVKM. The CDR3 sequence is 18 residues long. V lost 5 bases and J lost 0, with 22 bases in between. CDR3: CASSRPPGGTSANYGYTF. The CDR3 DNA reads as TGTGCCAGCAGTCGCCCCCCGGGAGGGACCTCAGCTAACTATGGCTACACCTTC.

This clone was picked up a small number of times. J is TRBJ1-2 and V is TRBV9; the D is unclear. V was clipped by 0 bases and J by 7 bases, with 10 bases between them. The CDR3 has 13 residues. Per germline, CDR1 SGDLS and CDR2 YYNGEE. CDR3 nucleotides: TGTGCCAGCAGCGTAGCTTTGGCCAGTGGCTACACCTTC. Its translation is CASSVALASGYTF.

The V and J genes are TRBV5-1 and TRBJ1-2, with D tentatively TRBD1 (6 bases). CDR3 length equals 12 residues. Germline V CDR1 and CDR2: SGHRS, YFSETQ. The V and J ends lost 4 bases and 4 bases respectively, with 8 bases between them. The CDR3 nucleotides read TGCGCCAGCAGCCCGACAGGCTATGGCTACACCTTC. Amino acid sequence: CASSPTGYGYTF.

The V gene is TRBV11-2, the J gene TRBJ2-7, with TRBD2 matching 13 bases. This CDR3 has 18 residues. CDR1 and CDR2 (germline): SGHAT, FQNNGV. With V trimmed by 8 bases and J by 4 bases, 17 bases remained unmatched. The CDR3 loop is CASGLTSGRYKVWYEQYF. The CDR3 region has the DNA TGTGCCAGCGGCCTGACTAGCGGGAGGTACAAAGTTTGGTACGAGCAGTACTTC.

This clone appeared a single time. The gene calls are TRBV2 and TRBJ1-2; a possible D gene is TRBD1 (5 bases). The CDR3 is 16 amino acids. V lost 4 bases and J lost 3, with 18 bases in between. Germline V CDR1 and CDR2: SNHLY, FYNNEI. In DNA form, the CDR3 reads TGTGCCAGCAGTGCACCAGCGGGACGGCGCGACTATGGCTACACCTTC. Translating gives CASSAPAGRRDYGYTF.

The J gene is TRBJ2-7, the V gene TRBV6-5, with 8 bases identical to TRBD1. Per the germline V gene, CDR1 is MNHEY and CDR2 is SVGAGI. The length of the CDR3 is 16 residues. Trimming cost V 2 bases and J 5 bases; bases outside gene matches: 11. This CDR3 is CASSYIRTGMGNEQYF. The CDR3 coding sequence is TGTGCCAGCAGTTACATCAGGACAGGGATGGGTAACGAGCAGTACTTC.

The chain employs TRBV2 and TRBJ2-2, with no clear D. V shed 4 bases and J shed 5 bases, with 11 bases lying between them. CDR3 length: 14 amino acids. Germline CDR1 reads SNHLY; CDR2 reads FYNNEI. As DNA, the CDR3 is TGTGCCAGCAGTGTACAGCCAGATACCGGGGAGCTGTTTTTT. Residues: CASSVQPDTGELFF.

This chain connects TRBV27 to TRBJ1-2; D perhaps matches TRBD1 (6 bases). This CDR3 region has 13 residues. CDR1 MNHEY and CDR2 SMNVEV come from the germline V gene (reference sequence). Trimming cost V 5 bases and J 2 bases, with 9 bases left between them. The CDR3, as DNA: TGTGCCAGCAGTGTCCAGGGGAACTATGGCTACACCTTC. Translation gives CASSVQGNYGYTF.

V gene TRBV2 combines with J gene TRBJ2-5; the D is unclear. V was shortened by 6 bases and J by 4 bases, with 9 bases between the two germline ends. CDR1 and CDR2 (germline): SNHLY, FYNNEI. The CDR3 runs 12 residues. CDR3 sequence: CASSTSGETQYF. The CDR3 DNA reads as TGTGCCAGCAGCACCTCCGGAGAGACCCAGTACTTC.

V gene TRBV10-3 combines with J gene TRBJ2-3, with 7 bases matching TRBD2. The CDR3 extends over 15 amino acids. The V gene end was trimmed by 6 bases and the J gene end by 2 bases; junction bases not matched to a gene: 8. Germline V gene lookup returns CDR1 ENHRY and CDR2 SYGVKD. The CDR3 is CAIRGLAGTTDTQYF. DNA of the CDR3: TGTGCCATCAGGGGGTTAGCGGGTACCACAGATACGCAGTATTTT.

CDR3 DNA sequence: TGTGCCAGCAGCCAAGGACTAGCGCGAGGTAGTGAGCAGTTCTTC. It encodes CASSQGLARGSEQFF. V gene TRBV14 combines with J gene TRBJ2-1, with 8 bases fitting TRBD2. Germline assignment: CDR1 SGHDN and CDR2 FVKESK. The CDR3 is 15 residues long. V gave up 1 base and J gave up 9 bases; unmatched junction bases: 8. The whole variable domain, remainder taken from reference TRBV14 and TRBJ2-1, is EAGVTQFPSHSVIEKGQTVTLRCDPISGHDNLYWYRRVMGKEIKFLLHFVKESKQDESGMPNNRFLAERTGGTYSTLKVQPAELEDSGVYFCASSQGLARGSEQFFGPGTRLTVL.

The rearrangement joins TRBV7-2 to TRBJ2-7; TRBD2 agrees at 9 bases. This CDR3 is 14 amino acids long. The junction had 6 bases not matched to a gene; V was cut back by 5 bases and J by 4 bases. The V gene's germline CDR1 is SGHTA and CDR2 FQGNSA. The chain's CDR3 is CASSPELAGYEQYF. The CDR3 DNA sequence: TGTGCCAGCAGCCCGGAGCTAGCGGGATACGAGCAGTACTTC.

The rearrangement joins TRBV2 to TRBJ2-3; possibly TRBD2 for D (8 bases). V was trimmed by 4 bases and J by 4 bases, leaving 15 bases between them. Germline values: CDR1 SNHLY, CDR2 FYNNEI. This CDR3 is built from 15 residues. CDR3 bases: TGTGCCAGCAGTGTGACGGGAGGGGGCCCAGATACGCAGTATTTT. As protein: CASSVTGGGPDTQYF.

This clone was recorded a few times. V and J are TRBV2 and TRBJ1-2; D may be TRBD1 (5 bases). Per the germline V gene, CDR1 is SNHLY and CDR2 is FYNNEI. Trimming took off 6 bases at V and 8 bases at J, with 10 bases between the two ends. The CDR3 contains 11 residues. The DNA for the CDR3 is TGTGCCAGCAGCCAGGGCCGGGGCTACACCTTC. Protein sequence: CASSQGRGYTF.